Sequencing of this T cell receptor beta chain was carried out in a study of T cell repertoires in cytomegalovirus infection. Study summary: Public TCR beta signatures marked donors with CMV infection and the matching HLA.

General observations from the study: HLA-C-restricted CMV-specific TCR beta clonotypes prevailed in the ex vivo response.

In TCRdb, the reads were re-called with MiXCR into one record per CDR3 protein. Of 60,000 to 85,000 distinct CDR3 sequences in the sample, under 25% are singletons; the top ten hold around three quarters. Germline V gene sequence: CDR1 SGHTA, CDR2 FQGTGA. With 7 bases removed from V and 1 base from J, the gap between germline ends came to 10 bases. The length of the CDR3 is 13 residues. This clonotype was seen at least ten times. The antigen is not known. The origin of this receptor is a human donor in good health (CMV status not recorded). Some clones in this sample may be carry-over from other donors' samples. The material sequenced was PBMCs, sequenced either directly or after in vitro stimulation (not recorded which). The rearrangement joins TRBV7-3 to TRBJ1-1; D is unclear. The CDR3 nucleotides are TGTGCCAGCAATTTCGGAGGGAACACTGAAGCTTTCTTT. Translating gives CASNFGGNTEAFF.